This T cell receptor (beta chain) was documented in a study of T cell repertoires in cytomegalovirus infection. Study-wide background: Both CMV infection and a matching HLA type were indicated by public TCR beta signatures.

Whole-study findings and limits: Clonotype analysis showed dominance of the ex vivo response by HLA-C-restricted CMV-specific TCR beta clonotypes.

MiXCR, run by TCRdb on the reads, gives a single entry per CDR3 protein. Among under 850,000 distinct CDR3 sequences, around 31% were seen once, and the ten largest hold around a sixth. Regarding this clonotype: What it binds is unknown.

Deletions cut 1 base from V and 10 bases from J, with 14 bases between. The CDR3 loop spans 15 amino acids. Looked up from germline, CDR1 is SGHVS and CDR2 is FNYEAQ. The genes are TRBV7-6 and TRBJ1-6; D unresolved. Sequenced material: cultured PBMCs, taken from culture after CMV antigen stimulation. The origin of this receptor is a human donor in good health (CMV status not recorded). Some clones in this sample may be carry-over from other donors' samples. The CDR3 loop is CASSLVVGQRSPLHF. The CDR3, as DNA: TGTGCCAGCAGCTTAGTGGTCGGGCAGAGATCACCCCTCCACTTT.